Sequencing of this T cell receptor beta chain was carried out in a study of cytomegalovirus exposure and HLA in healthy donors. CDR1 is GTSNPN and CDR2 is SVGIG in the germline V gene (reference sequence). This CDR3 is built from 13 residues. The germline V and J ends were trimmed by 1 base and 7 bases, with 8 bases remaining between them. Primers included in the PCR were 60 Vbeta and 13 Jbeta primers. The table came from immunoSEQ multiplex PCR; TCRdb's copy has only in-frame clones and leaves some out. Among some 150,000 clones listed, about 80% were seen once. V is TRBV30 and J is TRBJ1-6; maybe TRBD1 (5 bases). The clonotype originates from a man in his thirties or forties in good health and CMV-seronegative. Sample: PBMCs. CDR3 in amino acids: CAWSEGSNSPLHF. The CDR3, as DNA: TGTGCCTGGAGTGAGGGGTCGAATTCACCCCTCCACTTT.